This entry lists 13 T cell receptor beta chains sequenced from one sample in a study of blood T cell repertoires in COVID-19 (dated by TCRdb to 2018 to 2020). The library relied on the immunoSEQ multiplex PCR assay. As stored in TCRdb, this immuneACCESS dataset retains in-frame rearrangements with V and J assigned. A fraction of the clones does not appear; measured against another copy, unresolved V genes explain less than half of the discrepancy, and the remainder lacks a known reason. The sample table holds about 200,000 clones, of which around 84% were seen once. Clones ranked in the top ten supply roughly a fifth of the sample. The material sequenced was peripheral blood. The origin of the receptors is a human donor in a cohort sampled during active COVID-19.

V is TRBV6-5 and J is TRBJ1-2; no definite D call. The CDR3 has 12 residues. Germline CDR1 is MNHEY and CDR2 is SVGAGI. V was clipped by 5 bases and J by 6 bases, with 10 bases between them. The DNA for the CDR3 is TGTGCCAGCAGTACACCCGCCCATGGCTACACCTTC. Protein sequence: CASSTPAHGYTF.

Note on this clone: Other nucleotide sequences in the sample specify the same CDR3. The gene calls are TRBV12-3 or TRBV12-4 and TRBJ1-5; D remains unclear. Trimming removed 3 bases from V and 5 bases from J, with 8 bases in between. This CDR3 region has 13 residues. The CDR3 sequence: CASSFSRDQPQHF. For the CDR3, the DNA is TGTGCCAGCAGTTTTTCTCGAGATCAGCCCCAGCATTTT.

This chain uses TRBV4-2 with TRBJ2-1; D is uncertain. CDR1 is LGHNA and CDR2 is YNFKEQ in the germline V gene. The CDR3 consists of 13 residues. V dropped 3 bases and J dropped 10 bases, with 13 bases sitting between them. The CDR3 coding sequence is TGTGCCAGCAGCCATTCAAAGGCGGCCGAGCAGTTCTTC. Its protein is CASSHSKAAEQFF.

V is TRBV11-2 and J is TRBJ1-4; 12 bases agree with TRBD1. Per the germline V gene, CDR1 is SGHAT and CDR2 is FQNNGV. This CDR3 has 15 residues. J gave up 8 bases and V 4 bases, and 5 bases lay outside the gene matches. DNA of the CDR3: TGTGCCAGCAGCTGGGACAGGGGGCTTGGGGAAAAACTGTTTTTT. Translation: CASSWDRGLGEKLFF. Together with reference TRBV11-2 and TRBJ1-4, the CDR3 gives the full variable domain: EAGVAQSPRYKIIEKRQSVAFWCNPISGHATLYWYQQILGQGPKLLIQFQNNGVVDDSQLPKDRFSAERLKGVDSTLKIQPAKLEDSAVYLCASSWDRGLGEKLFFGSGTQLSVL.

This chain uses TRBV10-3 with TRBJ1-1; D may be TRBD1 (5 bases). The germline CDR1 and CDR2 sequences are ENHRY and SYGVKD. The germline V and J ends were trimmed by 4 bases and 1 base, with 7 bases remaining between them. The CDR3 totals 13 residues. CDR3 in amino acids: CAISVTGNTEAFF. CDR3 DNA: TGTGCCATCAGTGTTACAGGGAACACTGAAGCTTTCTTT.

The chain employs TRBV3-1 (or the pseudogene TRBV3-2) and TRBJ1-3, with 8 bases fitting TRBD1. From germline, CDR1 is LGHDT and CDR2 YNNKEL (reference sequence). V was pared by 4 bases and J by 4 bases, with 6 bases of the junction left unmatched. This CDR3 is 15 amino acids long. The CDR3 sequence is CASSPVGQGGNTIYF. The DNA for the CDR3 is TGTGCCAGCAGCCCAGTCGGACAGGGCGGAAACACCATATATTTT.

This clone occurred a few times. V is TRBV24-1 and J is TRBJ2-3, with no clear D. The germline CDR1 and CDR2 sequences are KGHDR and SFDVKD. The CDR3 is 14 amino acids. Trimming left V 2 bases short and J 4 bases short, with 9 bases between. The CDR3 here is CATSDSRVADTQYF. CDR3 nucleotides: TGTGCCACCAGTGATTCCCGAGTGGCAGATACGCAGTATTTT.

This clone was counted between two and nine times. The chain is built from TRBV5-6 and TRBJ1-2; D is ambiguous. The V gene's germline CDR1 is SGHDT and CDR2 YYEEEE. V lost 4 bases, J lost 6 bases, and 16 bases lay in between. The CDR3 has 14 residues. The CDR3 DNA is TGTGCCAGCAGCCGATCACTGATAATCCATGGCTACACCTTC. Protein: CASSRSLIIHGYTF. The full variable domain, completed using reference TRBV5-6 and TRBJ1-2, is DAGVTQSPTHLIKTRGQQVTLRCSPKSGHDTVSWYQQALGQGPQFIFQYYEEEERQRGNFPDRFSGHQFPNYSSELNVNALLLGDSALYLCASSRSLIIHGYTFGSGTRLTVV.

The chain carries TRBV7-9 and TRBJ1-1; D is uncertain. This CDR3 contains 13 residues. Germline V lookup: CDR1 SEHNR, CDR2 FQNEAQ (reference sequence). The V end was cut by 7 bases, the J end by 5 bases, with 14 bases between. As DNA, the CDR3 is TGTGCCAGCACCCTAGGATCAGAGACTGAAGCTTTCTTT. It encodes CASTLGSETEAFF.

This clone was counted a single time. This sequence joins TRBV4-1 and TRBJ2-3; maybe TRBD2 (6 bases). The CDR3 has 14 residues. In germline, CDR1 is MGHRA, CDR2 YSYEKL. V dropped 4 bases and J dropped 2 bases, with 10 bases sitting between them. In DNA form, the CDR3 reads TGCGCCAGCAGCCTAAGACTAGTCACAGATACGCAGTATTTT. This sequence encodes CASSLRLVTDTQYF.

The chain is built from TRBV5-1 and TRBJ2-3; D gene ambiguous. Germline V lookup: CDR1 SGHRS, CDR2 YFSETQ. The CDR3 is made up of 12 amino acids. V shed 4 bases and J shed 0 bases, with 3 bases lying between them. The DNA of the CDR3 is TGCGCCAGCAGCGAGAGCACAGATACGCAGTATTTT. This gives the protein CASSESTDTQYF.

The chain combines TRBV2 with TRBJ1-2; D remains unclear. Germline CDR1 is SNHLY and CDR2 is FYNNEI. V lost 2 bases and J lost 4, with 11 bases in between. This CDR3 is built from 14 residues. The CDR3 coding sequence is TGTGCCAGCAGTGAAAGTAGGAGTACCTATGGCTACACCTTC. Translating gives CASSESRSTYGYTF.

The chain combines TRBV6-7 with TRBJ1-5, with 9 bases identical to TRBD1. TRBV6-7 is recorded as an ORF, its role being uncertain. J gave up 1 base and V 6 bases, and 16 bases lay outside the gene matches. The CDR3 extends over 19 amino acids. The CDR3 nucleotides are TGTGCCAGCAGCGCACAGGGGGCTGGCTCGGATATAAGCAATCAGCCCCAGCATTTT. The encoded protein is CASSAQGAGSDISNQPQHF.